These 26 T cell receptor beta chains share one sample of origin, sequenced in a study of blood T cell repertoires in COVID-19 (dated by TCRdb to about 2020). Receptor amplification or capture employed the immunoSEQ multiplex PCR assay. As stored in TCRdb, this immuneACCESS dataset retains in-frame rearrangements with V and J assigned. A fraction of the clones does not appear; measured against another copy, unresolved V genes explain less than half of the discrepancy, and the remainder lacks a known reason. For this sample the table gives approximately 70,000 clones, of which 81% were detected only once. 0.83% of the sample rests with the top ten. The sample consisted of peripheral blood. The receptors derive from a woman in her 70s with acute or convalescent COVID-19.

This clone was counted only a few times. The chain links TRBV7-2 to TRBJ1-6; TRBD1 agrees at 9 bases. V trimming: 7 bases; J trimming: 7 bases; junction bases outside the gene matches: 8. Germline values: CDR1 SGHTA, CDR2 FQGNSA. CDR3 size: 15 residues. CDR3 sequence reads: CASNPRDRVNSPLHF. For the CDR3, the DNA is TGTGCCAGCAACCCCAGGGACAGGGTCAATTCACCCCTCCACTTT.

CDR3 sequence (DNA): TGTGCCAGCAGCCAAGGGGGGCCCTACGAGCAGTACTTC. This codes for CASSQGGPYEQYF. The chain carries TRBV3-1 (or the pseudogene TRBV3-2) and TRBJ2-7, with D possibly matching TRBD1 (6 bases). Per the germline V gene, CDR1 is LGHDT and CDR2 is YNNKEL (reference sequence). The V end lost 1 base, the J end lost 2 bases, and 6 bases lay between the germline ends. The CDR3 consists of 13 residues.

The chain uses TRBV6-2 or TRBV6-3 and TRBJ1-4; unclear D gene. Germline V CDR1 and CDR2: MNHEY, SVGEGT. The CDR3 covers 15 residues. The germline V and J ends were trimmed by 6 bases and 7 bases, with 18 bases remaining between them. For the CDR3, the DNA is TGTGCCAGCAGCATCGGGAGTTTGGATATTGAAAAACTGTTTTTT. This sequence encodes CASSIGSLDIEKLFF.

The V gene is TRBV6-5, the J gene TRBJ1-3, with D perhaps matching TRBD1 (6 bases). This CDR3 contains 13 residues. From germline, CDR1 is MNHEY and CDR2 SVGAGI. With 6 bases removed from V and 5 bases from J, the gap between germline ends came to 11 bases. CDR3 sequence (DNA): TGTGCCAGCAGCCGGGGGGGCAGAAACACCATATATTTT. This gives the protein CASSRGGRNTIYF.

V is TRBV12-3 or TRBV12-4 and J is TRBJ1-4; no definite D call. The CDR3 spans 12 residues. The V end lost 3 bases, the J end lost 13 bases, and 12 bases lay between the germline ends. The CDR3 spells CASSLEEGRLFF. For the CDR3, the DNA is TGTGCCAGCAGTTTGGAGGAGGGCCGACTGTTTTTT.

V usage is TRBV29-1 and J usage is TRBJ2-2, with D perhaps matching TRBD1 (5 bases). The CDR3 covers 12 residues. The V gene's germline CDR1 is SQVTM and CDR2 ANQGSEA. V lost 4 bases and J 7 bases, leaving 10 bases between the germline ends. The CDR3 DNA sequence: TGCAGCGTTGTAGGGGCCAGCGGGGAGCTGTTTTTT. Encoded protein: CSVVGASGELFF.

The chain carries TRBV19 and TRBJ2-6; TRBD1 matches 9 bases. The CDR3 is made up of 17 amino acids. The V gene's germline CDR1 is LNHDA and CDR2 SQIVND (reference sequence). Trimming at V came to 5 bases and at J to 0 bases, leaving 5 bases not matched to a gene. DNA of the CDR3: TGTGCCAGTAGTGCCGACAGGGGGACCTCTGGGGCCAACGTCCTGACTTTC. It specifies CASSADRGTSGANVLTF. The variable domain in full, completed from reference TRBV19 and TRBJ2-6, reads DGGITQSPKYLFRKEGQNVTLSCEQNLNHDAMYWYRQDPGQGLRLIYYSQIVNDFQKGDIAEGYSVSREKKESFPLTVTSAQKNPTAFYLCASSADRGTSGANVLTFGAGSRLTVL.

This clone was observed a handful of times. The V and J genes are TRBV18 and TRBJ1-5, with D uncertain. The CDR3 totals 15 residues. CDR1 and CDR2 (germline): KGHSH, LQKENI. V was cut by 5 bases and J by 2 bases, with 13 bases left in between. CDR3 loop: CASSSAGVGNQPQHF. In DNA form, the CDR3 reads TGTGCCAGCTCAAGCGCCGGGGTGGGCAATCAGCCCCAGCATTTT.

The chain combines TRBV30 with TRBJ1-1, with 11 bases aligning to TRBD1. The V gene's germline CDR1 is GTSNPN and CDR2 SVGIG (reference sequence). This CDR3 comprises 16 residues. V trimming: 4 bases; J trimming: 1 base; junction bases outside the gene matches: 8. In nucleotides, the CDR3 is TGTGCCTGGATTGCCGGGACAGGGGGTACGAACACTGAAGCTTTCTTT. Translating it yields CAWIAGTGGTNTEAFF. The full variable domain, its missing parts supplied by reference TRBV30 and TRBJ1-1, is SQTIHQWPATLVQPVGSPLSLECTVEGTSNPNLYWYRQAAGRGLQLLFYSVGIGQISSEVPQNLSASRPQDRQFILSSKKLLLSDSGFYLCAWIAGTGGTNTEAFFGQGTRLTVV.

The gene calls are TRBV24-1 and TRBJ2-1; TRBD1 is a possible D gene (5 bases). CDR1 KGHDR and CDR2 SFDVKD come from the germline V gene. There are 14 residues in the CDR3. V dropped 4 bases and J dropped 10 bases, with 16 bases sitting between them. The CDR3 region has the DNA TGTGCCACCAGTGACTCTAGACAGCACCAAGAGCAGTTCTTC. Protein: CATSDSRQHQEQFF.

The chain combines TRBV11-3 with TRBJ2-1, with D tentatively TRBD2 (7 bases). This CDR3 contains 15 residues. V lost 0 bases to trimming and J lost 8 bases, with 14 bases between them. Looked up from germline, CDR1 is SGHNT and CDR2 is YENEEA. The CDR3 coding sequence is TGTGCCAGCAGCTTAGATGTTGGCGGGGGCGATGAGCAGTTCTTC. This codes for CASSLDVGGGDEQFF. The full variable domain, rest sourced from reference TRBV11-3 and TRBJ2-1, is EAGVVQSPRYKIIEKKQPVAFWCNPISGHNTLYWYLQNLGQGPELLIRYENEEAVDDSQLPKDRFSAERLKGVDSTLKIQPAELGDSAVYLCASSLDVGGGDEQFFGPGTRLTVL.

The J gene is TRBJ1-2, the V gene TRBV29-1, with no clear D. From germline, CDR1 is SQVTM and CDR2 ANQGSEA. The ends were cut back, 7 bases at V and 3 bases at J, with 12 bases in the middle. The CDR3 runs to 12 residues. The DNA for the CDR3 is TGCAGCGACCGAACGGGAGACTATGGCTACACCTTC. This encodes CSDRTGDYGYTF.

The chain is built from TRBV19 and TRBJ1-3; D not resolved. Looked up from germline, CDR1 is LNHDA and CDR2 is SQIVND (reference sequence). The ends were cut back, 3 bases at V and 4 bases at J, with 13 bases in the middle. The CDR3 totals 15 residues. CDR3 loop: CASSIIGGSGNTIYF. In DNA, the CDR3 is TGTGCCAGTAGTATTATCGGAGGATCCGGAAACACCATATATTTT.

This clone was observed a single time. The chain links TRBV10-3 to TRBJ1-5, with 8 nucleotides matching TRBD1. V gave up 4 bases and J gave up 4 bases; unmatched junction bases: 6. Germline V gene lookup returns CDR1 ENHRY and CDR2 SYGVKD. The CDR3 is 15 residues long. Written as DNA, the CDR3 is TGTGCCATCAGTGGGAAGAACAGGGGGAATCAGCCCCAGCATTTT. Residues: CAISGKNRGNQPQHF.

The chain couples TRBV27 to TRBJ2-1; 11 bases align to TRBD2. J lost 2 bases, V lost 4 bases, and 7 bases had no gene match. Per the germline V gene, CDR1 is MNHEY and CDR2 is SMNVEV (reference sequence). This CDR3 comprises 17 residues. The DNA for the CDR3 is TGTGCCAGCAGTTCACCGGGACTAGCGGAGGCCTACAATGAGCAGTTCTTC. It codes for CASSSPGLAEAYNEQFF.

This clone was seen a few times. The chain employs TRBV6-5 and TRBJ2-1; 15 nucleotides align to TRBD2. Trimming took 7 bases from V and 10 from J; bases not matched to a gene: 5. The CDR3 spans 14 residues. CDR1 and CDR2 from the germline V gene are MNHEY and SVGAGI. The CDR3 region is CASTKGLAGGEQFF. In nucleotides, the CDR3 is TGTGCCAGCACGAAGGGACTAGCGGGGGGCGAGCAGTTCTTC.

This chain links TRBV10-3 with TRBJ2-1; 7 nucleotides match TRBD1. This CDR3 spans 17 amino acids. Trimming at V came to 5 bases and at J to 8 bases, leaving 18 bases not matched to a gene. CDR1 ENHRY and CDR2 SYGVKD come from the germline V gene. The CDR3 nucleotides are TGTGCCATCAGTAGCAGGTCGTCTGGGCAGGGGGACGATGAGCAGTTCTTC. Translating it yields CAISSRSSGQGDDEQFF.

The V gene is TRBV30, the J gene TRBJ2-2; TRBD1 matches at 9 bases. The CDR3 runs 15 residues. Germline CDR1 and CDR2: GTSNPN and SVGIG (reference sequence). The J segment lost 4 bases and the V segment lost 4 bases, leaving 7 bases of the junction unmatched. In nucleotides, the CDR3 is TGTGCCTGGATTCCGGGGACAGGGCTCACCGGGGAGCTGTTTTTT. This sequence encodes CAWIPGTGLTGELFF.

As concerns this clone: Because it lacks the conserved phenylalanine or tryptophan at the end, this CDR3 is likely a read error. The gene calls are TRBV7-2 and TRBJ1-1, with D perhaps matching TRBD1 (5 bases). Germline V gene lookup returns CDR1 SGHTA and CDR2 FQGNSA. CDR3 size: 14 residues. V was trimmed by 5 bases and J by 3 bases, leaving 13 bases between them. CDR3 bases: TGTGCCAGCAGCCCGACGGGAGGGGACACTGAAGCTTTCGTT. This codes for CASSPTGGDTEAFV.

This clone has a single count. The rearrangement links TRBV7-9 to TRBJ1-3; D may be TRBD1 (5 bases). Germline assignment: CDR1 SEHNR and CDR2 FQNEAQ (reference sequence). The CDR3 has 14 amino acids. Trimming removed 6 bases at V and 6 bases at J, with 15 bases between. CDR3 in amino acids: CASRPGGYKNTIYF. In nucleotides, the CDR3 is TGTGCCAGCAGACCCGGGGGGTATAAAAACACCATATATTTT. The whole variable domain, filled in from reference TRBV7-9 and TRBJ1-3, reads DTGVSQNPRHKITKRGQNVTFRCDPISEHNRLYWYRQTLGQGPEFLTYFQNEAQLEKSRLLSDRFSAERPKGSFSTLEIQRTEQGDSAMYLCASRPGGYKNTIYFGEGSWLTVV.

The chain recombines TRBV21-1 with TRBJ1-2; TRBD1 is taken as the D call from the table, unchecked against the DNA. TRBV21-1 is given as a pseudogene. The CDR3 sequence is 14 residues long. The CDR3 bases are TGTGCCAGCAGCAAGCAGGGGGCAAGATATGGCTACACCTTC. The encoded protein is CASSKQGARYGYTF.

This clone was observed at least ten times. The chain links TRBV15 to TRBJ2-7; 7 bases map to TRBD1. After removal of 5 bases from V and 3 bases from J, the junction contained 10 bases not matched to a gene. The germline V gene encodes CDR1 LNHNV and CDR2 YYDKDF (reference sequence). The CDR3 has 15 residues. The chain's CDR3 is CATSGGTASLYEQYF. The CDR3 DNA sequence: TGTGCCACCAGCGGTGGGACAGCGTCCCTCTACGAGCAGTACTTC.

The CDR3 spells CASSPVYRESYFGGRMNTEAFF. CDR3 nucleotides: TGTGCCAGCAGCCCGGTATACAGGGAGTCCTACTTCGGTGGGCGGATGAACACTGAAGCTTTCTTT. The chain recombines TRBV14 with TRBJ1-1; possibly TRBD1 for D (6 bases). The CDR3 is 22 amino acids. V was trimmed by 4 bases and J by 0 bases, leaving 33 bases between them. The germline V gene has CDR1 SGHDN and CDR2 FVKESK.

The rearrangement joins TRBV24-1 to TRBJ1-2, with 9 nucleotides matching TRBD1. The CDR3 runs 16 residues. CDR1 is KGHDR and CDR2 is SFDVKD in the germline V gene. J gave up 4 bases and V 1 base, and 6 bases lay outside the gene matches. CDR3 sequence: CATSDFPPQGAYGYTF. CDR3 DNA sequence: TGTGCCACCAGTGATTTCCCCCCACAGGGGGCCTATGGCTACACCTTC.

The V gene is TRBV3-1 (or the pseudogene TRBV3-2), the J gene TRBJ2-5, with 13 bases matching TRBD2. The CDR3 runs 16 residues. J lost 3 bases, V lost 0 bases, and 1 base had no gene match. CDR1 is LGHDT and CDR2 is YNNKEL in the germline V gene (reference sequence). CDR3 nucleotides: TGTGCCAGCAGCCAAGAAGGGACTAGCGGGAAAGAGACCCAGTACTTC. Protein sequence: CASSQEGTSGKETQYF.

This sequence joins TRBV21-1 and TRBJ2-1; TRBD2, the table's D call, lacks a check against the DNA. TRBV21-1 is annotated as a pseudogene. This CDR3 has 16 residues. The chain's CDR3 is CASSKAPGIRWNEQFF. The CDR3 coding sequence is TGTGCCAGCAGCAAAGCGCCCGGGATCCGGTGGAATGAGCAGTTCTTC.